The 30 T cell receptor beta chains listed next were all sequenced from one sample in a study of CD8 T cells in Susac syndrome. Random hexamers were used to reverse transcribe an amount of roughly 0.45 to 1 ug RNA. TCRdb analysed the immunoSEQ multiplex PCR reads with MiXCR anew, one entry per CDR3 protein. The sample contains 170,000 or so distinct CDR3 sequences, about 94% of which appear only once. The sample taken for sequencing was CD4+ T cells from PBMCs. These receptors were taken from a human donor with multiple sclerosis.

This sequence joins TRBV12-3 or TRBV12-4 and TRBJ2-7; TRBD1 matches 9 bases. Germline trimming cut 6 bases from V and 1 base from J; bases unmatched to any gene: 7. There are 15 residues in the CDR3. The CDR3: CASSHRTGASYEQYF. The CDR3, as DNA: TGTGCCAGCAGCCATCGGACAGGGGCGTCCTACGAGCAGTACTTC.

This chain uses TRBV10-3 with TRBJ2-3, with D maybe TRBD2 (7 bases). The CDR3 contains 16 residues. Trimming pared 3 bases from V and 1 base from J, leaving 14 bases between. CDR1 ENHRY and CDR2 SYGVKD come from the germline V gene. CDR3 loop: CAISEQGGWGTDTQYF. The CDR3 bases are TGTGCCATCAGTGAACAGGGAGGGTGGGGCACAGATACGCAGTATTTT.

This clonotype was seen only once. This chain uses TRBV4-3 with TRBJ2-5; tentative D call: TRBD2 (7 bases). In germline, CDR1 is LGHNA, CDR2 YSLEER. This CDR3 is 14 amino acids long. The V gene lost 1 base and the J gene lost 5 bases, with 11 bases spanning the gap. CDR3 bases: TGCGCCAGCAGCCAAGGGGGGCGGGGGGAGACCCAGTACTTC. It codes for CASSQGGRGETQYF.

This clonotype was counted only a few times. This chain connects TRBV4-3 to TRBJ1-2, with D perhaps TRBD1 (5 bases). Germline values: CDR1 LGHNA, CDR2 YSLEER. The CDR3 covers 15 residues. Trimming took off 0 bases at V and 4 bases at J, with 12 bases between the two ends. The CDR3 sequence: CASSQDGALGYGYTF. Here the CDR3 DNA reads TGCGCCAGCAGCCAAGATGGGGCTTTGGGCTATGGCTACACCTTC.

The chain recombines TRBV24-1 with TRBJ2-1, with D perhaps TRBD2 (8 bases). The germline gives CDR1 KGHDR, CDR2 SFDVKD. The length of the CDR3 is 19 residues. The V end lost 0 bases, the J end lost 2 bases, and 19 bases lay between the germline ends. CDR3 sequence (DNA): TGTGCCACCAGTGATTTGCGGGAGGGGGCGATTGGACCCTACAATGAGCAGTTCTTC. Translated, it gives CATSDLREGAIGPYNEQFF.

V and J are TRBV9 and TRBJ2-1, with D unclear. Looked up from germline, CDR1 is SGDLS and CDR2 is YYNGEE. Trimming cost V 0 bases and J 4 bases, with 5 bases left between them. The CDR3 is 13 amino acids. The CDR3 DNA sequence: TGTGCCAGCAGCGTAGGGGCTTACAATGAGCAGTTCTTC. Translated, it gives CASSVGAYNEQFF.

The chain is built from TRBV4-1 and TRBJ2-3, with TRBD2 identical over 7 bases. Germline CDR1 MGHRA, CDR2 YSYEKL. This CDR3 contains 16 residues. The V segment lost 1 base and the J segment 3 bases; nucleotides outside the gene matches: 7. CDR3 loop: CASSQGAGVRTDTQYF. CDR3 nucleotides: TGCGCCAGCAGCCAAGGGGCGGGAGTAAGGACAGATACGCAGTATTTT.

The chain carries TRBV11-3 and TRBJ2-1, with TRBD1 identical over 11 bases. The ends lost 4 bases at V and 7 bases at J; junction bases unmatched: 9. This CDR3 is built from 16 residues. The germline gives CDR1 SGHNT, CDR2 YENEEA. The CDR3 loop is CASSYRGTGGRNEQFF. The CDR3 region has the DNA TGTGCCAGCAGCTACCGCGGGACAGGGGGTAGGAATGAGCAGTTCTTC.

The chain uses TRBV5-1 and TRBJ1-1; D may be TRBD1 (5 bases). CDR3 length equals 14 residues. Germline V gives CDR1 SGHRS, CDR2 YFSETQ. V lost 4 bases to trimming and J lost 0 bases, with 10 bases between them. As DNA, the CDR3 is TGCGCCAGCAGCATGGGGGAAGTGAACACTGAAGCTTTCTTT. This translates into CASSMGEVNTEAFF.

V is TRBV28 and J is TRBJ2-2; possible D gene TRBD1, 6 bases. With 3 bases removed from V and 1 base from J, the gap between germline ends came to 12 bases. The CDR3 loop spans 16 amino acids. From germline, CDR1 is MDHEN and CDR2 SYDVKM. The CDR3, as DNA: TGTGCCAGCAGTTTGGAACAGGGTATGAACACCGGGGAGCTGTTTTTT. Its protein product is CASSLEQGMNTGELFF.

Notes on this clonotype: The junction shows a germline mismatch at one end, possibly a read error. The chain carries TRBV10-2 and TRBJ1-1; tentatively, D is TRBD1 (5 bases). The CDR3 has 14 residues. Per the germline V gene, CDR1 is WSHSY and CDR2 is SAAADI. CDR3 residues: CASSEWGRNTEPIF. The DNA of the CDR3 is TGCGCCAGCAGTGAATGGGGACGGAACACTGAACCCATCTTT.

V gene TRBV29-1 combines with J gene TRBJ1-2; D gene unclear. The CDR3 spans 12 residues. Germline assignment: CDR1 SQVTM and CDR2 ANQGSEA. The V end was cut by 4 bases, the J end by 4 bases, with 10 bases between. CDR3 sequence: CSVGGMRYGYTF. Written as DNA, the CDR3 is TGCAGCGTTGGAGGGATGCGCTATGGCTACACCTTC.

The V call is TRBV20-1, the J call TRBJ2-5; 14 nucleotides agree with TRBD2. This CDR3 has 16 residues. Germline lookup yields CDR1 DFQATT and CDR2 SNEGSKA (reference sequence). V was pared by 6 bases and J by 7 bases, with 13 bases of the junction left unmatched. CDR3 residues: CSASTAGTSGGWTQYF. The CDR3, as DNA: TGCAGTGCCTCCACTGCCGGGACTAGCGGGGGATGGACCCAGTACTTC.

The rearrangement joins TRBV27 to TRBJ1-5; no definite D call. From germline, CDR1 is MNHEY and CDR2 SMNVEV (reference sequence). The CDR3 is 15 amino acids. V was trimmed by 5 bases and J by 0 bases, leaving 11 bases between them. As DNA, the CDR3 is TGTGCCAGCAGTCCCCGACCGAATAGCAATCAGCCCCAGCATTTT. Amino acids: CASSPRPNSNQPQHF.

There are a few counts of this clonotype. The gene calls are TRBV5-1 and TRBJ2-5; 8 bases line up with TRBD2. CDR1 SGHRS and CDR2 YFSETQ come from the germline V gene. The ends lost 3 bases at V and 2 bases at J; junction bases unmatched: 6. The CDR3 sequence is 15 residues long. CDR3 residues: CASSSLPGGQETQYF. CDR3 in DNA: TGCGCCAGCAGCTCACTGCCGGGGGGGCAAGAGACCCAGTACTTC.

The chain is built from TRBV6-5 and TRBJ2-7; 9 bases are shared with TRBD1. The CDR3 extends over 14 amino acids. Germline CDR1 MNHEY, CDR2 SVGAGI. Trimming removed 6 bases from V and 5 bases from J; junction bases left unmatched: 8. This CDR3 reads CASSLQGAGHEQYF. The CDR3 region has the DNA TGTGCCAGCAGCCTACAGGGGGCGGGGCACGAGCAGTACTTC.

This clonotype was counted only a few times. The chain combines TRBV19 with TRBJ2-2, with D possibly TRBD1 on 6 matching bases. This CDR3 spans 13 amino acids. Germline values: CDR1 LNHDA, CDR2 SQIVND (reference sequence). V was pared by 5 bases and J by 4 bases, with 8 bases between. CDR3 protein: CASSLQGTGELFF. The CDR3 nucleotides read TGTGCCAGTAGTTTACAGGGCACCGGGGAGCTGTTTTTT.

This chain connects TRBV20-1 to TRBJ2-3; tentative D call: TRBD2 (7 bases). The length of the CDR3 is 15 residues. Trimming cost V 6 bases and J 6 bases, with 22 bases left between them. The germline V gene encodes CDR1 DFQATT and CDR2 SNEGSKA (reference sequence). DNA for the CDR3: TGCAGTGCCCCGAGGGGGGGGAGGGCCCGGGATACGCAGTATTTT. It codes for CSAPRGGRARDTQYF.

J is TRBJ1-2 and V is TRBV7-8; 8 bases line up with TRBD1. Germline CDR1 and CDR2: SGHVS and FQNEAQ. This CDR3 region has 14 residues. The junction had 7 bases not matched to a gene; V was cut back by 5 bases and J by 5 bases. The CDR3 nucleotides read TGTGCCAGCAGCCAAGGACAGGGAACGTATGGCTACACCTTC. This translates into CASSQGQGTYGYTF.

The chain links TRBV30 to TRBJ1-2, with D perhaps TRBD1 (5 bases). Germline V gene data show CDR1 as GTSNPN and CDR2 as SVGIG (reference sequence). V gave up 0 bases and J gave up 10 bases, with 12 bases separating them. The CDR3 sequence is 12 residues long. In DNA, the CDR3 is TGTGCCTGGAGTGTTTTAGACAGCTTCTACACCTTC. It translates to CAWSVLDSFYTF.

The rearrangement joins TRBV18 to TRBJ1-6; no reliable D call. V dropped 3 bases and J dropped 7 bases, with 13 bases sitting between them. The CDR3 loop spans 15 amino acids. In germline, CDR1 is KGHSH, CDR2 LQKENI. The DNA of the CDR3 is TGTGCCAGCTCACCCTCGGCACAGACCAATTCACCCCTCCACTTT. Translated: CASSPSAQTNSPLHF.

V is TRBV6-1 and J is TRBJ2-3; D remains ambiguous. V lost 1 base and J lost 3, with 14 bases in between. The CDR3 extends over 16 amino acids. Germline V lookup: CDR1 MNHNS, CDR2 SASEGT. The CDR3 sequence is CASSEGVSVKTDTQYF. CDR3 sequence (DNA): TGTGCCAGCAGTGAAGGGGTTTCAGTGAAAACAGATACGCAGTATTTT.

The chain has TRBV20-1 and TRBJ1-1; possible D gene TRBD1, 5 bases. Deletions cut 3 bases from V and 0 bases from J, with 11 bases between. The CDR3 spans 14 residues. CDR1 and CDR2 (germline): DFQATT, SNEGSKA (reference sequence). This CDR3 is CSASEGFMNTEAFF. The CDR3 DNA reads as TGCAGTGCTAGCGAGGGGTTCATGAACACTGAAGCTTTCTTT.

V usage is TRBV7-2 and J usage is TRBJ2-3, with TRBD2 as a possible D gene (5 bases). Germline V gene data show CDR1 as SGHTA and CDR2 as FQGNSA. The CDR3 runs to 15 residues. Trimming took off 2 bases at V and 3 bases at J, with 12 bases between the two ends. CDR3 sequence: CASSLQLRETDTQYF. The CDR3 DNA sequence: TGTGCCAGCAGCTTACAACTCCGGGAAACAGATACGCAGTATTTT.

The table lists this clonotype with a few counts. V is TRBV9 and J is TRBJ2-5, with TRBD2 identical over 9 bases. The trim removed 7 bases at V and 2 bases at J, leaving 6 bases unmatched. The CDR3 covers 14 residues. Germline V CDR1 and CDR2: SGDLS, YYNGEE. The CDR3 nucleotides are TGTGCCAGCTCGGCGGGACTAGCTCAAGAGACCCAGTACTTC. Protein sequence: CASSAGLAQETQYF.

Only one count was recorded for this clonotype. The chain is built from TRBV9 and TRBJ2-5; D unclear. V dropped 1 base and J dropped 2 bases, with 9 bases sitting between them. CDR3 length: 14 residues. CDR1 SGDLS and CDR2 YYNGEE come from the germline V gene. The CDR3 DNA is TGTGCCAGCAGCGTAAGTGCCAGACAAGAGACCCAGTACTTC. As protein: CASSVSARQETQYF.

V usage is TRBV29-1 and J usage is TRBJ1-1; D gene uncertain. This CDR3 is built from 13 residues. Per germline, CDR1 SQVTM and CDR2 ANQGSEA. With 4 bases removed from V and 0 bases from J, the gap between germline ends came to 9 bases. The CDR3 spells CSVAASMNTEAFF. The CDR3 bases are TGCAGCGTTGCAGCGAGTATGAACACTGAAGCTTTCTTT.

V gene TRBV5-1 combines with J gene TRBJ2-5; perhaps TRBD1 as D (6 bases). The V and J ends lost 4 bases and 4 bases respectively, with 17 bases between them. Germline V gene data show CDR1 as SGHRS and CDR2 as YFSETQ. There are 15 residues in the CDR3. The CDR3 DNA is TGCGCCAGCAGCCTACCCAGGGGATTGGGAGAGACCCAGTACTTC. It specifies CASSLPRGLGETQYF.

J is TRBJ2-5 and V is TRBV5-4, with 7 bases lining up with TRBD2. CDR1 SGHNT and CDR2 YYREEE come from the germline V gene (reference sequence). The junction had 7 bases not matched to a gene; V was cut back by 0 bases and J by 5 bases. The CDR3 loop spans 15 amino acids. The DNA of the CDR3 is TGTGCCAGCAGCTTGGCGGGCGGGAGTGGGGAGACCCAGTACTTC. Encoded protein: CASSLAGGSGETQYF. Supplemented by reference TRBV5-4 and TRBJ2-5, the full variable domain reads ETGVTQSPTHLIKTRGQQVTLRCSSQSGHNTVSWYQQALGQGPQFIFQYYREEENGRGNFPPRFSGLQFPNYSSELNVNALELDDSALYLCASSLAGGSGETQYFGPGTRLLVL.

This clonotype was recorded only once. This rearrangement joins TRBV7-9 to TRBJ2-7, with D unclear. This CDR3 comprises 12 residues. CDR1 and CDR2 (germline): SEHNR, FQNEAQ (reference sequence). V lost 1 base, J lost 8 bases, and 9 bases lay in between. CDR3 in DNA: TGTGCCAGCAGCTTAGAACCTCAGAAGCAGTACTTC. It encodes CASSLEPQKQYF.